Shown below are 20 T cell receptor beta chains from a single sample sequenced in a study of CD8+ T cells in alopecia areata. RNA extraction was followed by reverse transcription into cDNA, which acted as the sequencing template. This table comes from immunoSEQ multiplex PCR, and its TCRdb copy is limited to in-frame clones, with some not included. Of fewer than 110,000 clones listed, 55% are singletons. The sequencing input was CD4+ T cells sorted from blood. The origin of the receptors is a human donor in good health.

This chain uses TRBV29-1 with TRBJ1-1; possible D gene TRBD1, 6 bases. Per germline, CDR1 SQVTM and CDR2 ANQGSEA. The CDR3 runs 14 residues. V gave up 2 bases and J gave up 5 bases, with 15 bases separating them. The CDR3 DNA sequence: TGCAGCGTTGAATCCGTTCGGGGGCGGACTGAAGCTTTCTTT. This translates into CSVESVRGRTEAFF.

The J gene is TRBJ2-3, the V gene TRBV30; 7 bases map to TRBD1. Germline CDR1 is GTSNPN and CDR2 is SVGIG (reference sequence). V lost 2 bases to trimming and J lost 5 bases; unmatched junction nucleotides: 10. The CDR3 is made up of 15 amino acids. The CDR3 here is CAWSWRKGAKDTQYF. DNA for the CDR3: TGTGCCTGGAGTTGGAGAAAGGGGGCAAAAGATACGCAGTATTTT.

This clone was observed a single time. The chain employs TRBV4-1 and TRBJ2-7; D may be TRBD1 (6 bases). The germline V and J ends were trimmed by 6 bases and 4 bases, with 19 bases remaining between them. The V gene's germline CDR1 is MGHRA and CDR2 YSYEKL. This CDR3 spans 15 amino acids. The CDR3 DNA reads as TGCGCCAGCAGACTCGGAGAGGGGACACATTACGAGCAGTACTTC. It translates to CASRLGEGTHYEQYF.

The V call is TRBV29-1, the J call TRBJ1-4, with D uncertain. This CDR3 contains 14 residues. Germline V lookup: CDR1 SQVTM, CDR2 ANQGSEA. V lost 4 bases and J 7 bases, leaving 16 bases between the germline ends. The chain's CDR3 is CSVGGTTDGEKLFF. CDR3 sequence (DNA): TGCAGCGTTGGTGGCACGACCGATGGTGAAAAACTGTTTTTT.

There are a few counts of this clone. The chain recombines TRBV7-9 with TRBJ2-5; D is ambiguous. The CDR3 length is 15 residues. Trimming stripped 1 base from V and 1 base from J, with 10 bases between. From germline, CDR1 is SEHNR and CDR2 FQNEAQ (reference sequence). As DNA, the CDR3 is TGTGCCAGCAGCTTAGGTTCGCTGATCCAAGAGACCCAGTACTTC. Amino acid sequence: CASSLGSLIQETQYF.

The V and J genes are TRBV29-1 and TRBJ1-1, with 8 bases fitting TRBD1. V shed 6 bases and J 0 bases; nucleotides not matched to a gene: 3. Germline CDR1 reads SQVTM; CDR2 reads ANQGSEA. The CDR3 covers 13 residues. In nucleotides, the CDR3 is TGCAGCGTCTACAGGGGGATGAACACTGAAGCTTTCTTT. Amino acids: CSVYRGMNTEAFF. Using reference TRBV29-1 and TRBJ1-1 for the parts outside the CDR3, the full variable domain is SAVISQKPSRDICQRGTSLTIQCQVDSQVTMMFWYRQQPGQSLTLIATANQGSEATYESGFVIDKFPISRPNLTFSTLTVSNMSPEDSSIYLCSVYRGMNTEAFFGQGTRLTVV.

The chain links TRBV14 to TRBJ2-1, with D possibly called TRBD1 or TRBD2 (6 bases each). The V and J ends lost 2 bases and 6 bases respectively, with 14 bases between them. CDR1 is SGHDN, CDR2 FVKESK, per germline. This CDR3 contains 15 residues. CDR3 protein: CASSQRGAPANEQFF. For the CDR3, the DNA is TGTGCCAGCAGCCAAAGGGGGGCCCCGGCCAATGAGCAGTTCTTC.

This clone was seen only a few times. The chain links TRBV4-2 to TRBJ2-3, with D maybe TRBD1 (7 bases). This CDR3 region has 14 residues. V was trimmed by 2 bases and J by 3 bases, leaving 9 bases between them. CDR1 and CDR2 (germline): LGHNA, YNFKEQ. The CDR3 DNA is TGTGCCAGCAGCCAATCAGGGGGGACAGATACGCAGTATTTT. Amino acid sequence: CASSQSGGTDTQYF.

V usage is TRBV4-3 and J usage is TRBJ2-3; tentatively, D is TRBD1 (7 bases). The germline V gene encodes CDR1 LGHNA and CDR2 YSLEER. V lost 4 bases and J lost 3, with 14 bases in between. The CDR3 loop spans 15 amino acids. The DNA for the CDR3 is TGCGCCAGCAGCCTCCAGGGGGGCGAAACAGATACGCAGTATTTT. The encoded protein is CASSLQGGETDTQYF.

V usage is TRBV25-1 and J usage is TRBJ1-4; 8 bases fit TRBD1. V lost 2 bases to trimming and J lost 7 bases; unmatched junction nucleotides: 12. The CDR3 has 17 residues. The V gene's germline CDR1 is MGHDK and CDR2 SYGVNS. CDR3 coding DNA: TGTGCCAGCAGTGAACGGGACAGGAGTAATGATGGTGAAAAACTGTTTTTT. Its protein is CASSERDRSNDGEKLFF.

Comments on this clone: The sample contains more than one DNA sequence encoding this CDR3. This chain uses TRBV29-1 with TRBJ1-2; D uncertain. Trimming shortened V by 5 bases and J by 0 bases, and 7 bases separated the two germline ends. The CDR3 spans 12 residues. Looked up from germline, CDR1 is SQVTM and CDR2 is ANQGSEA. CDR3 sequence (DNA): TGCAGCGTTTCCGGAGCTAACTATGGCTACACCTTC. This translates into CSVSGANYGYTF.

This clone was picked up one time. The chain employs TRBV7-2 and TRBJ2-6, with D maybe TRBD1 (6 bases). CDR1 and CDR2 from the germline V gene are SGHTA and FQGNSA. This CDR3 has 16 residues. V gave up 5 bases and J gave up 0 bases, with 11 bases separating them. CDR3 nucleotide sequence: TGTGCCAGCAGCCGGGACACCATCTCTGGGGCCAACGTCCTGACTTTC. As protein: CASSRDTISGANVLTF.

This sequence joins TRBV18 and TRBJ1-1; TRBD1 is a possible D gene (5 bases). V lost 2 bases to trimming and J lost 3 bases, with 10 bases between them. CDR3 length equals 14 residues. The germline V gene encodes CDR1 KGHSH and CDR2 LQKENI. CDR3 DNA: TGTGCCAGCTCACCAGGGGGGAGGGACACTGAAGCTTTCTTT. The encoded protein is CASSPGGRDTEAFF.

The rearrangement joins TRBV4-3 to TRBJ2-1; weak D call: TRBD2 (6 bases). V lost 4 bases to trimming and J lost 7 bases, with 17 bases between them. This CDR3 is 15 amino acids long. The germline V gene has CDR1 LGHNA and CDR2 YSLEER. CDR3 amino acids: CASSLFGASANEQFF. The CDR3, as DNA: TGCGCCAGCAGCCTTTTTGGGGCTAGCGCTAATGAGCAGTTCTTC.

This clone was detected only a few times. The CDR3 here is CSVAKLGAEQYF. The DNA of the CDR3 is TGCAGCGTCGCCAAGCTTGGGGCCGAGCAGTACTTC. V usage is TRBV29-1 and J usage is TRBJ2-5, with a tentative D call TRBD1 (5 bases). The J call may be incorrect, as the DNA end agrees better with TRBJ2-7. The V gene's germline CDR1 is SQVTM and CDR2 ANQGSEA. CDR3 size: 12 residues.

The CDR3 region has the DNA TGCGCCAGCAGCTTGGCCGGCGGCAGGGGAACAGAGGGTAGCTCCTACGAGCAGTACTTC. Protein product: CASSLAGGRGTEGSSYEQYF. The chain has TRBV5-1 and TRBJ2-7; a weak D match, TRBD1 (6 bases). The V end lost 0 bases, the J end lost 0 bases, and 25 bases lay between the germline ends. The CDR3 is 20 amino acids. Germline V gives CDR1 SGHRS, CDR2 YFSETQ.

This chain uses TRBV6-6 with TRBJ2-1; TRBD2 agrees at 8 bases. The CDR3 consists of 15 residues. V lost 10 bases, J lost 1 base, and 9 bases stayed unmatched. CDR1 MNHNY and CDR2 SVGAGI come from the germline V gene (reference sequence). CDR3 in DNA: TGTGCCATCTCAGTAGCGGGGAGATCCTACAATGAGCAGTTCTTC. Residues: CAISVAGRSYNEQFF.

The V and J genes are TRBV29-1 and TRBJ1-5; D not resolved. This CDR3 spans 14 amino acids. Germline CDR1 reads SQVTM; CDR2 reads ANQGSEA. V shed 1 base and J shed 0 bases, with 7 bases lying between them. The CDR3 region is CSVEVPNSNQPQHF. The DNA for the CDR3 is TGCAGCGTTGAAGTCCCGAATAGCAATCAGCCCCAGCATTTT.

Comments on this clone: Other DNA sequences from this sample encode an identical CDR3 as well. The V and J genes are TRBV29-1 and TRBJ1-2; the match to TRBD1 covers 7 bases. V trimming: 7 bases; J trimming: 4 bases; junction bases outside the gene matches: 6. Germline V gives CDR1 SQVTM, CDR2 ANQGSEA. The CDR3 consists of 12 residues. This CDR3 is CSAMTGLYGYTF. The DNA for the CDR3 is TGCAGCGCCATGACAGGGCTCTATGGCTACACCTTC.

The rearrangement links TRBV7-2 to TRBJ2-3; the D gene is possibly TRBD2 (6 bases). The CDR3 is 18 amino acids. Trimming removed 0 bases at V and 3 bases at J, with 19 bases between. The germline V gene has CDR1 SGHTA and CDR2 FQGNSA. The CDR3 sequence: CASSLAPPRGETTDTQYF. In DNA form, the CDR3 reads TGTGCCAGCAGCTTAGCCCCTCCGCGGGGTGAGACTACAGATACGCAGTATTTT.